This TCR beta chain was retrieved from a study of blood T cells in healthy people across ages. General study results and limits: Roughly linear declines in TCR beta diversity per million T cells occurred with age. In these data, TCR beta diversity tracked strongly with naive T cell percentage. The unknown donor CMV status may have confounded expanded clonotype changes.

Alongside a J-beta primer mix, a sample-barcoded 5' primer served in a second PCR lasting roughly 7 to 11 cycles. Each cDNA molecule received a tag from a template-switch adaptor that had 12 random nucleotides. TCRdb re-called the 5' RACE reads through MiXCR, storing one row per CDR3 protein. The repertoire includes approximately 1,100,000 distinct CDR3 sequences, more than 40% of them detected once, and around 18% sits in the top ten. A note on this clonotype: Antigen specificity is unknown.

The origin of this receptor is a woman in her sixties or seventies in good health. Specimen: blood.

CDR3 DNA: TGCAGCGCCGTACAGGGCGGGGAAGGAGCTTTCTTT. It specifies CSAVQGGEGAFF. The J gene is TRBJ1-1, the V gene TRBV29-1, with D possibly TRBD1 on 6 matching bases. This CDR3 contains 12 residues. V was shortened by 7 bases and J by 10 bases, with 19 bases between the two germline ends. Germline V lookup: CDR1 SQVTM, CDR2 ANQGSEA.